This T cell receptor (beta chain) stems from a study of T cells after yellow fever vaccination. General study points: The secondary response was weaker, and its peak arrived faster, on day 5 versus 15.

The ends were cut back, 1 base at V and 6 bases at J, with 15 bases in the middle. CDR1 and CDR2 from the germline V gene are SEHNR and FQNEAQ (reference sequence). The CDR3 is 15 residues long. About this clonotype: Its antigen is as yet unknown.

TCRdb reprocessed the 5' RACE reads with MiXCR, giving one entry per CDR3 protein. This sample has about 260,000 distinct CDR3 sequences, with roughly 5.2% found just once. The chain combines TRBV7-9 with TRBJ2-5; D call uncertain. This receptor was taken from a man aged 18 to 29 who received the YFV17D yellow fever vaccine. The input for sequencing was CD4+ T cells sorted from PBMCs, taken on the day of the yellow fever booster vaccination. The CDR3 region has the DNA TGTGCCAGCAGCTTAGGACGGCAAAACCTGAAGACCCAGTACTTC. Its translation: CASSLGRQNLKTQYF. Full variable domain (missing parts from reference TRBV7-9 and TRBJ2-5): DTGVSQNPRHKITKRGQNVTFRCDPISEHNRLYWYRQTLGQGPEFLTYFQNEAQLEKSRLLSDRFSAERPKGSFSTLEIQRTEQGDSAMYLCASSLGRQNLKTQYFGPGTRLLVL.